This section outlines one TCR beta chain sequence together with its context. V gave up 1 base and J gave up 4 bases, with 9 bases separating them. CDR1 and CDR2 (germline): SEHNR, FQNEAQ (reference sequence). The CDR3 runs 14 residues. Exclusion of a patient followed from autoimmune disease history or systemic immunosuppression. Blood sampling took place at baseline, cycle 4 day 1, and cycle 7 day 1. The data derive from a study of OX40 agonist ivuxolimab in advanced cancers. Study in general: Clinicians treated patients with ivuxolimab, an agonistic anti-OX40 (CD134) antibody.

Generated by immunoSEQ multiplex PCR, the TCRdb table keeps only in-frame clones and is missing some. Among tens of thousands of clones, roughly 89% were seen once, and the ten largest hold about an eighth. The specimen comprised CD4+ or CD8+ T cells sorted from blood, sampled in a trial of the OX40 agonist ivuxolimab. The receptor's source is an adult with an advanced solid tumor such as melanoma, head and neck, liver or kidney cancer. The chain is built from TRBV7-9 and TRBJ2-3; maybe TRBD2 (6 bases). The DNA for the CDR3 is TGTGCCAGCAGCTTAGTGGGGGGTTCAGATACGCAGTATTTT. It yields the protein CASSLVGGSDTQYF.